What follows are 26 T cell receptor beta chains derived from one specimen sequenced in a study of PD-L1 blockade in urothelial cancer. This table comes from immunoSEQ multiplex PCR, and its TCRdb copy is limited to in-frame clones, with some not included. The data hold approximately 100,000 clones, with approximately 85% observed a single time. The source was PBMCs, collected around atezolizumab (anti-PD-L1) treatment. Every receptor here comes from a man between 45 and 60 years old with urothelial cancer.

The chain employs TRBV4-1 and TRBJ1-3; D is unclear. Trimming took 0 bases from V and 0 from J, leaving 12 bases between them. This CDR3 comprises 17 residues. Germline V gene lookup returns CDR1 MGHRA and CDR2 YSYEKL. CDR3 in amino acids: CASSQDYGLTSGNTIYF. DNA for the CDR3: TGCGCCAGCAGCCAAGACTACGGACTCACCTCTGGAAACACCATATATTTT.

The gene calls are TRBV6-1 and TRBJ2-7, with 7 bases fitting TRBD2. The CDR3 sequence is 12 residues long. The germline gives CDR1 MNHNS, CDR2 SASEGT. V shed 10 bases and J 4 bases; nucleotides not matched to a gene: 7. The DNA of the CDR3 is TGTGCCACCCGGGACTATTTTTACGAGCAGTACTTC. Protein: CATRDYFYEQYF.

The genes are TRBV9 and TRBJ1-6, with D possibly matching TRBD1 (6 bases). The CDR3 has 15 residues. Trimming shortened V by 3 bases and J by 11 bases, and 18 bases separated the two germline ends. Germline CDR1 reads SGDLS; CDR2 reads YYNGEE. The CDR3 sequence: CASSGQEALGAPLHF. CDR3 coding DNA: TGTGCCAGCAGCGGACAGGAGGCCCTGGGGGCACCCCTCCACTTT.

The chain combines TRBV27 with TRBJ1-6; D is uncertain. Trimming removed 2 bases from V and 0 bases from J, with 8 bases in between. The germline CDR1 and CDR2 sequences are MNHEY and SMNVEV (reference sequence). This CDR3 has 16 amino acids. CDR3 in DNA: TGTGCCAGCAGTTTACCGAGGAGCTCCTATAATTCACCCCTCCACTTT. Protein product: CASSLPRSSYNSPLHF.

Worth noting for this clone: The same CDR3 can be traced to other DNA sequences in this sample. This chain joins TRBV27 and TRBJ2-7; 9 positions match TRBD2. The germline CDR1 and CDR2 sequences are MNHEY and SMNVEV (reference sequence). The V segment lost 6 bases and the J segment 2 bases; nucleotides outside the gene matches: 5. The CDR3 totals 14 residues. In DNA, the CDR3 is TGTGCCAGCAGCTTTTCTAGCGGGACCTACGAGCAGTACTTC. Translated, it gives CASSFSSGTYEQYF.

This chain links TRBV18 with TRBJ2-7; 7 bases line up with TRBD1. Germline loops: CDR1 KGHSH, CDR2 LQKENI. The ends lost 2 bases at V and 0 bases at J; junction bases unmatched: 7. The CDR3 length is 16 residues. The CDR3 loop reads CASSPRRRDSSYEQYF. In DNA form, the CDR3 reads TGTGCCAGCTCACCAAGACGTCGGGACAGCTCCTACGAGCAGTACTTC.

This chain links TRBV7-6 with TRBJ1-2, with D unresolved. Deletions cut 0 bases from V and 7 bases from J, with 12 bases between. CDR1 SGHVS and CDR2 FNYEAQ come from the germline V gene. This CDR3 is built from 14 residues. The CDR3, as DNA: TGTGCCAGCAGCTTAGCGGGCGGGTTTGGTGGCTACACCTTC. Amino acids: CASSLAGGFGGYTF.

V and J are TRBV7-2 and TRBJ2-7; weak D call: TRBD1 (5 bases). The length of the CDR3 is 15 residues. The V end was cut by 5 bases, the J end by 2 bases, with 16 bases between. Germline-derived CDR1 and CDR2 are SGHTA and FQGNSA. The CDR3 here is CASSTQVPVTYEQYF. CDR3 DNA: TGTGCCAGCAGCACACAGGTTCCGGTGACCTACGAGCAGTACTTC.

This chain links TRBV28 with TRBJ2-1; D not certain. CDR3 length: 11 residues. CDR1 is MDHEN, CDR2 SYDVKM, per germline. The germline V and J ends were trimmed by 10 bases and 4 bases, with 8 bases remaining between them. The CDR3 loop is CAITGYNEQFF. CDR3 DNA sequence: TGTGCCATCACGGGTTACAATGAGCAGTTCTTC. Supplemented by reference TRBV28 and TRBJ2-1, the full variable domain reads DVKVTQSSRYLVKRTGEKVFLECVQDMDHENMFWYRQDPGLGLRLIYFSYDVKMKEKGDIPEGYSVSREKKERFSLILESASTNQTSMYLCAITGYNEQFFGPGTRLTVL.

The chain is built from TRBV11-3 and TRBJ2-1, with a tentative D call TRBD1 (6 bases). This CDR3 is built from 16 residues. V was trimmed by 0 bases and J by 4 bases, leaving 13 bases between them. Germline V gives CDR1 SGHNT, CDR2 YENEEA. As DNA, the CDR3 is TGTGCCAGCAGCTTAGATGCGGAAAGGGGGTACAATGAGCAGTTCTTC. It yields the protein CASSLDAERGYNEQFF.

The chain uses TRBV28 and TRBJ1-1; no clear D gene. CDR1 MDHEN and CDR2 SYDVKM come from the germline V gene. V lost 10 bases, J lost 0 bases, and 24 bases lay in between. The CDR3 totals 17 residues. The CDR3 loop reads CATFSPAGSRVNTEAFF. CDR3 bases: TGTGCCACCTTCTCCCCGGCCGGATCGAGGGTGAACACTGAAGCTTTCTTT.

The V gene is TRBV7-6, the J gene TRBJ2-5, with 11 bases aligning to TRBD2. CDR3 length equals 14 residues. In germline, CDR1 is SGHVS, CDR2 FNYEAQ. V lost 5 bases and J lost 7; bases outside the gene matches: 6. The CDR3 loop is CASSPTSGSGTQYF. The CDR3 region has the DNA TGTGCCAGCAGCCCCACTAGCGGGAGTGGGACCCAGTACTTC.

The chain joins TRBV5-1 to TRBJ2-5; TRBD1 matches at 10 bases. The CDR3 consists of 14 residues. Germline V gene data show CDR1 as SGHRS and CDR2 as YFSETQ. Germline trimming cut 4 bases from V and 3 bases from J; bases unmatched to any gene: 3. CDR3 residues: CASSPGQGKETQYF. The CDR3 DNA is TGCGCCAGCAGCCCGGGACAGGGGAAAGAGACCCAGTACTTC.

This clone was counted a single time. In nucleotides, the CDR3 is TGCGCCAGCAGCCCCATCTCAGGGCCGGGTGTCTACGAGCAGTACTTC. This translates into CASSPISGPGVYEQYF. The genes are TRBV5-1 and TRBJ2-7, with a tentative D call TRBD1 (5 bases). V was cut by 4 bases and J by 3 bases, with 20 bases left in between. Germline lookup yields CDR1 SGHRS and CDR2 YFSETQ. The CDR3 has 16 residues.

This clone was counted many times. V usage is TRBV7-8 and J usage is TRBJ2-7; TRBD2 matches at 11 bases. The CDR3 runs 16 residues. Germline V gives CDR1 SGHVS, CDR2 FQNEAQ. The ends lost 2 bases at V and 5 bases at J; junction bases unmatched: 8. In DNA, the CDR3 is TGTGCCAGCAGCTTATTAGCGGGAGGGCCTATGGACGAGCAGTACTTC. It codes for CASSLLAGGPMDEQYF.

This chain joins TRBV2 and TRBJ2-3; D is possibly TRBD2 (6 bases). Trimming left V 10 bases short and J 2 bases short, with 22 bases between. CDR3 length equals 16 residues. Germline CDR1 is SNHLY and CDR2 is FYNNEI. CDR3 bases: TGTGCCACCAATGAACCGGGAGCCCTACTCACAGATACGCAGTATTTT. As protein: CATNEPGALLTDTQYF.

V is TRBV5-8 and J is TRBJ1-1, with TRBD1 as a possible D gene (6 bases). CDR3 length: 13 amino acids. The V end lost 2 bases, the J end lost 4 bases, and 9 bases lay between the germline ends. The germline gives CDR1 SGHTS, CDR2 YDEGEE. CDR3: CASSFSRGTEAFF. As DNA, the CDR3 is TGTGCCAGCAGCTTCTCCAGGGGCACTGAAGCTTTCTTT.

The chain combines TRBV6-5 with TRBJ2-1; tentative D call: TRBD2 (6 bases). The CDR3 contains 16 residues. V was pared by 2 bases and J by 2 bases, with 13 bases between. The germline V gene encodes CDR1 MNHEY and CDR2 SVGAGI. The CDR3 DNA reads TGTGCCAGCAGTTACCGGGACTTTCCCACCTACAATGAGCAGTTCTTC. It specifies CASSYRDFPTYNEQFF.

This chain joins TRBV19 and TRBJ2-7; 9 bases fit TRBD2. CDR1 and CDR2 (germline): LNHDA, SQIVND (reference sequence). Trimming at V came to 5 bases and at J to 8 bases, leaving 4 bases not matched to a gene. The length of the CDR3 is 12 residues. The CDR3 DNA follows: TGTGCCAGTAGTGGTAGCGGGAGAAAGCAGTACTTC. This encodes CASSGSGRKQYF.

This CDR3 is CASSVAPVSGNTIYF. Written as DNA, the CDR3 is TGTGCCAGCAGCGTAGCACCAGTCTCTGGAAACACCATATATTTT. V usage is TRBV9 and J usage is TRBJ1-3, with D uncertain. The length of the CDR3 is 15 residues. The V gene lost 0 bases and the J gene lost 0 bases, with 7 bases spanning the gap. Germline CDR1 SGDLS, CDR2 YYNGEE.

The chain uses TRBV28 and TRBJ2-3; D may be TRBD1 (6 bases). CDR1 MDHEN and CDR2 SYDVKM come from the germline V gene. This CDR3 is 14 amino acids long. Trimming removed 8 bases at V and 1 base at J, with 13 bases between. The chain's CDR3 is CASARQAGTDTQYF. The DNA for the CDR3 is TGTGCCAGCGCCCGACAGGCGGGCACAGATACGCAGTATTTT.

The chain is built from TRBV18 and TRBJ2-1; D is possibly TRBD2 (5 bases). This CDR3 contains 12 residues. Germline V gives CDR1 KGHSH, CDR2 LQKENI. Trimming took off 6 bases at V and 8 bases at J, with 11 bases between the two ends. The CDR3 region is CASSKSGDEQFF. Written as DNA, the CDR3 is TGTGCCAGCTCTAAGTCCGGGGATGAGCAGTTCTTC.

This chain connects TRBV28 to TRBJ2-7, with TRBD1 matching 8 bases. The trim removed 6 bases at V and 1 base at J, leaving 8 bases unmatched. CDR3 length equals 15 residues. Germline CDR1 MDHEN, CDR2 SYDVKM. DNA of the CDR3: TGTGCCAGCAGGGAACCAGGGGGCGCTTCCTACGAGCAGTACTTC. It encodes CASREPGGASYEQYF.

This rearrangement joins TRBV5-1 to TRBJ2-3, with 10 positions matching TRBD2. Unmatched junction bases numbered 20, after V lost 0 bases and J lost 1 base. Germline CDR1 reads SGHRS; CDR2 reads YFSETQ. The CDR3 length is 22 residues. CDR3 protein: CASSLEGGRGTSATAGTDTQYF. CDR3 coding DNA: TGCGCCAGCAGCTTGGAAGGTGGTAGAGGGACTAGCGCCACGGCCGGCACAGATACGCAGTATTTT.

The chain carries TRBV7-3 and TRBJ2-1; 9 bases fit TRBD2. The CDR3 has 18 residues. V shed 2 bases, J shed 8 bases, and the junction held 16 bases outside the gene matches. Germline lookup yields CDR1 SGHTA and CDR2 FQGTGA. Here the CDR3 DNA reads TGTGCCAGCAGCTTATATGGGCAGGGAGGCGGGAGGGGAGATGAGCAGTTCTTC. It is translated as CASSLYGQGGGRGDEQFF. Combining the CDR3 with reference TRBV7-3 and TRBJ2-1 gives the whole variable domain GAGVSQTPSNKVTEKGKYVELRCDPISGHTALYWYRQSLGQGPEFLIYFQGTGAADDSGLPNDRFFAVRPEGSVSTLKIQRTERGDSAVYLCASSLYGQGGGRGDEQFFGPGTRLTVL.

V is TRBV13 and J is TRBJ1-5; possible D gene TRBD1, 6 bases. V shed 5 bases and J shed 0 bases, with 11 bases lying between them. CDR1 and CDR2 (germline): PRHDT, FYEKMQ (reference sequence). This CDR3 region has 15 residues. The CDR3 loop reads CASSRGHLSNQPQHF. CDR3 sequence (DNA): TGTGCCAGCAGCCGGGGACACCTTAGCAATCAGCCCCAGCATTTT.